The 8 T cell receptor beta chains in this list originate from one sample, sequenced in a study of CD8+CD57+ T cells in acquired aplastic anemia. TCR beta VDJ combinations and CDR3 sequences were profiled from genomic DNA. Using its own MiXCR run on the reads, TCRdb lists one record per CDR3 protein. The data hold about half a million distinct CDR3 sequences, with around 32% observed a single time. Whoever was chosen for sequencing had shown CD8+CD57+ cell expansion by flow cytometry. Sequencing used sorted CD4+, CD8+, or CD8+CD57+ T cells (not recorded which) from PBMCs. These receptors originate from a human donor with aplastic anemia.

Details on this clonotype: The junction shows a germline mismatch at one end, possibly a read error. CDR3 residues: CAGSSSLGGRETQYF. CDR3 nucleotides: TGTGCCGGCAGCAGTTCGTTGGGGGGGCGGGAGACCCAGTACTTC. This chain connects TRBV5-4 to TRBJ2-5, with TRBD2 as a possible D gene (7 bases). The CDR3 covers 15 residues. Germline CDR1 SGHNT, CDR2 YYREEE (reference sequence).

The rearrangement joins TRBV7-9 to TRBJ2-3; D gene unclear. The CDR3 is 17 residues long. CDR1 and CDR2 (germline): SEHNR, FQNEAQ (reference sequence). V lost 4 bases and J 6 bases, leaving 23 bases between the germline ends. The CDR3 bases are TGTGCCAGCAGCTCCTCAGGTGGGCTACCCGATGAGGATACGCAGTATTTT. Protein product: CASSSSGGLPDEDTQYF.

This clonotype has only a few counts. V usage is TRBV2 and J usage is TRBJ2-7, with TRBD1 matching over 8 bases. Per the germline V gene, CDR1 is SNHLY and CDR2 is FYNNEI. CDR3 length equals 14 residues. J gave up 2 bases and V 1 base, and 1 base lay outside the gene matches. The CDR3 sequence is CASSEGDRPYEQYF. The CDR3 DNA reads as TGTGCCAGCAGTGAAGGGGACAGGCCCTACGAGCAGTACTTC.

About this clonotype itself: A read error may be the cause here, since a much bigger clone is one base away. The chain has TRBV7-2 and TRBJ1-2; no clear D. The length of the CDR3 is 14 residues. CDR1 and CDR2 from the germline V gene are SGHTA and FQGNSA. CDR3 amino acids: CAGSPHGRIYGYTF. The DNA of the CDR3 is TGTGCCGGCAGCCCTCATGGACGGATCTATGGCTACACCTTC.

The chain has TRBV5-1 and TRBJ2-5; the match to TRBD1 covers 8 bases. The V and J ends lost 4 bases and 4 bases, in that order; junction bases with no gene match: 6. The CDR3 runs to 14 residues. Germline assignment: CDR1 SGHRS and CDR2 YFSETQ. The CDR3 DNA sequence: TGCGCCAGCAGCGGAACCAGGGGGCGAGAGACCCAGTACTTC. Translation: CASSGTRGRETQYF.

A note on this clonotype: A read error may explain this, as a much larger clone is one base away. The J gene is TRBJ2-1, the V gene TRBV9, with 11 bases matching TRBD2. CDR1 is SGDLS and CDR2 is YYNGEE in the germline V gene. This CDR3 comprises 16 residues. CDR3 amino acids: CTSSYIPGLAVNEQFF. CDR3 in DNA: TGTACCAGCAGCTACATACCGGGACTAGCGGTCAATGAGCAGTTCTTC. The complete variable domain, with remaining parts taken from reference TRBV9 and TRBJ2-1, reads DSGVTQTPKHLITATGQRVTLRCSPRSGDLSVYWYQQSLDQGLQFLIQYYNGEERAKGNILERFSAQQFPDLHSELNLSSLELGDSALYFCTSSYIPGLAVNEQFFGPGTRLTVL.

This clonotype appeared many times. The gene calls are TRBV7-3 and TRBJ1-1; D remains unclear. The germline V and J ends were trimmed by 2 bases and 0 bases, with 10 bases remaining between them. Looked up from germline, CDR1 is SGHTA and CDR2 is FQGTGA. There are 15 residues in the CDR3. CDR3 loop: CASSLGQRMNTEAFF. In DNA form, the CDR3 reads TGTGCCAGCAGCTTAGGCCAACGCATGAACACTGAAGCTTTCTTT. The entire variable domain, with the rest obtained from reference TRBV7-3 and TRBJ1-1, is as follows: GAGVSQTPSNKVTEKGKYVELRCDPISGHTALYWYRQSLGQGPEFLIYFQGTGAADDSGLPNDRFFAVRPEGSVSTLKIQRTERGDSAVYLCASSLGQRMNTEAFFGQGTRLTVV.

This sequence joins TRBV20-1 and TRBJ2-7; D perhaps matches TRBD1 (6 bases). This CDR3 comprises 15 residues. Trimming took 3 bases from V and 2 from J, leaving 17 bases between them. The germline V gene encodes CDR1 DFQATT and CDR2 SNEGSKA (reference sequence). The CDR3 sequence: CSARDSRNSTYEQYF. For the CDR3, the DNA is TGCAGTGCTAGGGACAGTCGGAACAGCACCTACGAGCAGTACTTC.